This note documents a single TCR beta chain sequence. Method: immunoSEQ multiplex PCR; TCRdb's copy keeps in-frame clones and lacks some. The data show tens of thousands of clones, 70% to 90% seen once. These data come from a study of OX40 agonist ivuxolimab in advanced cancers. Sequenced here: CD4+ or CD8+ T cells sorted from blood, sampled in a trial of the OX40 agonist ivuxolimab. This clonotype was obtained from an adult with an advanced solid tumor such as melanoma, head and neck, liver or kidney cancer.

The CDR3 bases are TGTGCCAGCAGCTTTTTAGCGACCGGGGAGCTGTTTTTT. It is translated as CASSFLATGELFF. The V call is TRBV11-2, the J call TRBJ2-2, with TRBD2 as a possible D gene (5 bases). This CDR3 comprises 13 residues. Trimming took off 3 bases at V and 5 bases at J, with 7 bases between the two ends. CDR1 and CDR2 (germline): SGHAT, FQNNGV.